This entry describes one TCR beta chain. Its antigen is not identified. This CDR3 has 14 residues. J lost 1 base, V lost 2 bases, and 1 base had no gene match. CDR1 SGHRS and CDR2 YFSETQ come from the germline V gene. The data were obtained in a study of cytomegalovirus exposure and HLA in healthy donors. Study results and caveats: A later analysis, which compared TCR beta chains of equal frequency, found the HLA-associated ones more clonally expanded. A link between a missense DCLRE1C variant and TCR beta V- and J-gene trimming emerged from a later analysis.

Primers for the PCR totalled 60 Vbeta and 13 Jbeta. Data came from immunoSEQ multiplex PCR; TCRdb stores just in-frame clones and leaves some out. Found here are 120,000 to 150,000 clones, 55% to 85% of them singletons; the top ten hold approximately 2%. This receptor was obtained from a man aged 35-49 years in good health and CMV-seronegative. The sequenced sample consisted of PBMCs. The V call is TRBV5-1, the J call TRBJ2-7; TRBD1 matches 9 bases. Written as DNA, the CDR3 is TGCGCCAGCAGCTTCGGGACAGGGTCCTACGAGCAGTACTTC. It specifies CASSFGTGSYEQYF.